The 9 T cell receptor beta chains below were found in one sample sequenced in a study of T cells in women clearing cervical HPV infection (dated by TCRdb to between 2018 and 2020). Library preparation used the immunoSEQ multiplex PCR assay. The table comes from immuneACCESS by way of TCRdb, which keeps in-frame sequences with V and J called. Part of the clones is missing from these tables; in studies checked, under half for an unresolved V gene and the rest for unknown reasons. The sample's table lists a count of tens of thousands of clones. The ten largest clones represent approximately 22% of the sample. Material: blood buffy coat. The receptors here all came from a woman between 18 and 70 years old with a cervical HPV16 infection that either progressed to CIN3+ or cleared (not recorded which).

About this clone: The read ends 3 residues before the CDR3 terminus; that terminus is restored from the germline J gene. J is TRBJ1-2 and V is TRBV19; 7 positions match TRBD1. Germline lookup yields CDR1 LNHDA and CDR2 SQIVND (reference sequence). The CDR3 runs to 16 residues. Trimming removed 7 bases from V and 2 bases from J; junction bases left unmatched: 13. The CDR3 here is CASIPQGEVTNYGYTF. Incomplete CDR3 DNA: TGTGCCAGTATCCCCCAGGGGGAAGTCACCAACTATGGC.

About this clone: The read gets to within 3 residues of the CDR3 end, and the germline J gene fills in the rest. This chain uses TRBV6-1 with TRBJ2-3; TRBD2 agrees at 8 bases. Per germline, CDR1 MNHNS and CDR2 SASEGT. V lost 4 bases to trimming and J lost 5 bases; unmatched junction nucleotides: 2. The CDR3 totals 13 residues. The covered CDR3 bases are TGTGCCAGCAGTGCCCTAGCGGGAGATACG. As protein: CASSALAGDT. From start to end, the CDR3 is CASSALAGDTQYF.

A word on this clone: The CDR3 extends 3 residues past the end of the read, so its final part is completed from the germline J gene. The rearrangement links TRBV29-1 to TRBJ2-1; no firm D call. The ends were cut back, 6 bases at V and 0 bases at J, with 12 bases in the middle. Germline V gene data show CDR1 as SQVTM and CDR2 as ANQGSEA. This CDR3 is 14 amino acids long. The CDR3 bases that were read are TGCAGCGTCATTAGTCTGAGCTCCTACAATGAG. This translates into CSVISLSSYNE. In full, the CDR3 is CSVISLSSYNEQFF.

CDR3 amino acids: CASKGLALPYNEQFF. CDR3 bases read: TGTGCCAGTAAGGGACTAGCCCTCCCTTACAATGAG. The rearrangement links TRBV19 to TRBJ2-1; 9 nucleotides match TRBD2. The sequenced fragment ends 3 residues before the CDR3 boundary, so the rest is inferred from the germline J gene. The trim removed 7 bases at V and 4 bases at J, leaving 8 bases unmatched. The CDR3 totals 15 residues. CDR1 is LNHDA, CDR2 SQIVND, per germline (reference sequence).

With respect to this clone: The CDR3 end lies 3 residues beyond the end of the read and is filled in from the germline J gene. The genes are TRBV20-1 and TRBJ2-7; D call uncertain. V was clipped by 2 bases and J by 0 bases, with 8 bases between them. The V gene's germline CDR1 is DFQATT and CDR2 SNEGSKA (reference sequence). This CDR3 is built from 13 residues. The CDR3 DNA, read in part, is TGCAGTGCTAGAATTGGCAGCTCCTACGAG. Its translation: CSARIGSSYE. The CDR3 reads in full as CSARIGSSYEQYF.

As concerns this clone: The CDR3 extends 3 residues past the end of the read, so its final part is completed from the germline J gene. The chain joins TRBV5-6 to TRBJ2-7; D is possibly TRBD2 (5 bases). Per the germline V gene, CDR1 is SGHDT and CDR2 is YYEEEE. This CDR3 spans 12 amino acids. The V end was cut by 4 bases, the J end by 4 bases, with 9 bases between. The sequenced CDR3 bases are TGTGCCAGCAGCCGGGGAGTGTACGAG. Translated: CASSRGVYE. The complete CDR3 protein is CASSRGVYEQYF.

In regard to this clone: The sequenced fragment ends 3 residues before the CDR3 boundary, so the rest is inferred from the germline J gene. The chain uses TRBV20-1 and TRBJ2-4, with 12 positions matching TRBD2. The length of the CDR3 is 15 residues. CDR1 is DFQATT and CDR2 is SNEGSKA in the germline V gene (reference sequence). Germline trimming cut 2 bases from V and 4 bases from J; bases unmatched to any gene: 3. The CDR3 loop reads CSARMGTSGKNIQYF. Incomplete CDR3 DNA: TGCAGTGCTAGAATGGGGACTAGCGGGAAAAACATT.

Points on this clone: The read falls 3 residues short of the CDR3 end, and the missing part is taken from the germline J gene. The rearrangement links TRBV7-2 to TRBJ2-3, with no clear D. V was cut by 2 bases and J by 0 bases, with 3 bases left in between. This CDR3 spans 13 amino acids. Germline CDR1 reads SGHTA; CDR2 reads FQGNSA. Here the CDR3 reads CASSLYSTDTQYF. The sequenced CDR3 bases are TGTGCCAGCAGCTTATATAGCACAGATACG.

With regard to this clone: The read ends 3 residues shy of where the CDR3 ends; the end is completed using the germline J gene. The genes are TRBV28 and TRBJ2-7; TRBD2 matches 8 bases. This CDR3 comprises 15 residues. V shed 2 bases and J 3 bases; nucleotides not matched to a gene: 6. In germline, CDR1 is MDHEN, CDR2 SYDVKM. The DNA read from the CDR3 is TGTGCCAGCAGTTTACCGGGGGGGGCTATCTACGAG. Protein product: CASSLPGGAIYE. The entire CDR3 protein is CASSLPGGAIYEQYF.